One and the same sample provided the 14 T cell receptor beta chains below, sequenced in a study of a mutant IDH1 vaccine in newly diagnosed glioma. Regarding time point: week 35, safety follow-up. The content of each vaccine dose was 300 ug of mutant IDH1 20-mer peptide, and topical imiquimod accompanied it. What these receptors recognize is not known. The repertoire was sequenced with immunoSEQ multiplex PCR; TCRdb's copy has only in-frame clones and lacks some. The profile shows about 27,000 clones, roughly 85% of them singletons. The sequenced sample was PBMCs, obtained from a glioma patient whose treatment included an IDH1 peptide vaccine. All receptors derive from a man aged 25-45 years with glioma.

J is TRBJ2-7 and V is TRBV10-3, with a tentative D call TRBD1 (6 bases). Trimming removed 10 bases from V and 1 base from J, with 20 bases in between. Germline lookup yields CDR1 ENHRY and CDR2 SYGVKD. CDR3 length: 15 residues. The CDR3 nucleotides read TGTGCCACCAGGGGTGAGGACTCGACATCCTACGAGCAGTACTTC. Amino acid sequence: CATRGEDSTSYEQYF.

This clone is a singleton in its sample. The chain employs TRBV2 and TRBJ1-4, with D perhaps TRBD1 (6 bases). Trimming removed 2 bases at V and 0 bases at J, with 13 bases between. CDR1 and CDR2 from the germline V gene are SNHLY and FYNNEI. The CDR3 totals 17 residues. The CDR3 loop reads CASSELGQTSTNEKLFF. The DNA of the CDR3 is TGTGCCAGCAGTGAACTGGGACAAACTTCAACTAATGAAAAACTGTTTTTT.

The chain uses TRBV9 and TRBJ1-5; no clear D. V was pared by 0 bases and J by 6 bases, with 13 bases between. The CDR3 runs to 15 residues. The germline CDR1 and CDR2 sequences are SGDLS and YYNGEE. Here the CDR3 reads CASSVGAEPRQPQHF. The CDR3 DNA sequence: TGTGCCAGCAGCGTAGGCGCCGAGCCTCGTCAGCCCCAGCATTTT.

V and J are TRBV18 and TRBJ2-7; D gene uncertain. Germline CDR1 and CDR2: KGHSH and LQKENI. Trimming removed 5 bases from V and 3 bases from J, with 14 bases in between. The CDR3 totals 14 residues. In nucleotides, the CDR3 is TGTGCCAGCTCAGAGGCCTTAGGTGGCTACGAGCAGTACTTC. As protein: CASSEALGGYEQYF.

This chain uses TRBV19 with TRBJ2-3; no firm D call. Germline V gene data show CDR1 as LNHDA and CDR2 as SQIVND (reference sequence). Trimming cost V 9 bases and J 6 bases, with 19 bases left between them. The CDR3 extends over 14 amino acids. This CDR3 reads CASTTGSAGDTQYF. The CDR3 DNA reads TGTGCCAGCACGACTGGGTCGGCCGGGGATACGCAGTATTTT.

The chain joins TRBV11-2 to TRBJ2-7; 7 nucleotides align to TRBD2. This CDR3 region has 18 residues. The germline gives CDR1 SGHAT, CDR2 FQNNGV. The junction had 11 bases not matched to a gene; V was cut back by 0 bases and J by 0 bases. The CDR3 here is CASSLEFQLAESSYEQYF. CDR3 nucleotide sequence: TGTGCCAGCAGCTTAGAGTTCCAGCTAGCGGAAAGCTCCTACGAGCAGTACTTC.

The CDR3 reads CAATGTGGREQYF. The CDR3 DNA reads as TGTGCCGCCACCGGGACAGGGGGACGCGAGCAGTACTTC. The V gene is TRBV6-1, the J gene TRBJ2-7; 11 bases line up with TRBD1. The CDR3 covers 13 residues. CDR1 is MNHNS, CDR2 SASEGT, per germline. V trimming: 11 bases; J trimming: 6 bases; junction bases outside the gene matches: 9.

This clone came up once. The chain's CDR3 is CAWSVRQGAVDSPLHF. The CDR3 DNA sequence: TGTGCCTGGAGTGTACGGCAGGGGGCTGTGGATTCACCCCTCCACTTT. This rearrangement joins TRBV30 to TRBJ1-6; TRBD1 matches 8 bases. After removal of 0 bases from V and 8 bases from J, the junction contained 9 bases not matched to a gene. CDR1 and CDR2 (germline): GTSNPN, SVGIG (reference sequence). The length of the CDR3 is 16 residues.

The chain recombines TRBV6-1 with TRBJ1-1, with D possibly matching TRBD1 (6 bases). The CDR3 is 16 residues long. The germline V gene has CDR1 MNHNS and CDR2 SASEGT. Trimming pared 2 bases from V and 1 base from J, leaving 14 bases between. CDR3 nucleotides: TGTGCCAGCAGTGAAAGGATAGGGGGGGCGAACACTGAAGCTTTCTTT. Its translation: CASSERIGGANTEAFF.

This sequence joins TRBV6-1 and TRBJ2-5; TRBD1 agrees at 7 bases. The germline V gene has CDR1 MNHNS and CDR2 SASEGT. The V segment lost 6 bases and the J segment 5 bases; nucleotides outside the gene matches: 9. The CDR3 runs to 14 residues. In DNA form, the CDR3 reads TGTGCCAGCAGGGCACAGGGGCGTTTTGAGACCCAGTACTTC. Translated: CASRAQGRFETQYF.

The chain uses TRBV18 and TRBJ1-6; 8 bases are a match to TRBD1. CDR1 and CDR2 from the germline V gene are KGHSH and LQKENI. This CDR3 region has 15 residues. V was clipped by 6 bases and J by 5 bases; unmatched bases: 6. CDR3 amino acids: CASSRGTGDNSPLHF. In DNA form, the CDR3 reads TGTGCCAGCTCGCGTGGGACAGGAGATAATTCACCCCTCCACTTT.

CDR3 in amino acids: CSVEDGDQHMMNTEAFF. DNA for the CDR3: TGCAGCGTTGAAGATGGCGACCAACACATGATGAACACTGAAGCTTTCTTT. The chain is built from TRBV29-1 and TRBJ1-1; the D is unclear. CDR1 SQVTM and CDR2 ANQGSEA come from the germline V gene. The germline V and J ends were trimmed by 0 bases and 0 bases, with 17 bases remaining between them. There are 17 residues in the CDR3.

The CDR3 sequence: CAWSTRGRHSGNTIYF. The CDR3 nucleotides read TGTGCCTGGAGTACTCGCGGACGGCACTCTGGAAACACCATATATTTT. J is TRBJ1-3 and V is TRBV30; D is undetermined. The CDR3 extends over 16 amino acids. The V gene lost 2 bases and the J gene lost 0 bases, with 14 bases spanning the gap. In germline, CDR1 is GTSNPN, CDR2 SVGIG (reference sequence).

This chain uses TRBV5-1 with TRBJ1-5; 8 positions agree with TRBD1. CDR3 size: 15 residues. The germline V gene encodes CDR1 SGHRS and CDR2 YFSETQ. The V and J ends lost 4 bases and 6 bases, in that order; junction bases with no gene match: 9. CDR3 nucleotides: TGCGCCAGCAGCCGACAGGGGTACCCGGGTCAGCCCCAGCATTTT. Protein sequence: CASSRQGYPGQPQHF.